This TCR beta chain is from a study of shared clonotypes between healthy human individuals. CD45RO negativity and positive selection for CCR7 defined naive CD8 cells, a population that excluded terminally differentiated effector memory CD45RA+ cells. The repertoire was sequenced with immunoSEQ multiplex PCR; TCRdb's copy has only in-frame clones and lacks some. The sample includes roughly 2.1 million clones, approximately 94% of them seen just once. Worth noting for this clone: Other DNA sequences from this sample encode an identical CDR3 as well.

The germline gives CDR1 MNHEY, CDR2 SMNVEV (reference sequence). The V and J ends lost 3 bases and 7 bases respectively, with 10 bases between them. This CDR3 contains 13 residues. The chain links TRBV27 to TRBJ2-1; D is perhaps TRBD1 or TRBD2 (5 bases each). Sequencing was performed on naive CD8+ T cells from PBMCs. The TCR originated in a man in his late teens or twenties in good health. Some clones in this sample may be carry-over from other donors' samples. CDR3 protein: CASSLRGRNEQFF. CDR3 coding DNA: TGTGCCAGCAGTTTGAGGGGACGGAATGAGCAGTTCTTC.